The TCR beta chain described here comes from a study of tumor-infiltrating lymphocytes in primary liver carcinoma. Background on the study: The neoplasms were of stage T1-T3 N0M0, with dimensions of about 4.2 to 11 cm across.

In addition to blood RNA drawn from unsorted whole blood, germline DNA was extracted. Study-level points and caveats: Tumor-blood pairs (like tumor-adjacent pairs) overlapped less than tumor region pairs did.

Researchers generated TCR beta cDNA from 500 to 600 ng of total RNA, relying on a constant-region primer. A slightly modified ARM-PCR protocol with three nested multiplex PCR rounds produced these TCR beta libraries. A C-beta reverse primer and TRBV1-TRBV30 forward primers served in each of the first two PCR rounds, at about 10 cycles apiece. TCRdb passed the multiplex PCR reads through MiXCR, listing each CDR3 protein once. Seen here are about 310,000 distinct CDR3 sequences, roughly 60% observed once, and the top ten hold 9%. On this clonotype: What it binds is not known. It may be a read error: a sequence one base away is much more abundant.

This CDR3 has 14 amino acids. Germline V gene sequence: CDR1 SGHNT, CDR2 YYREEE (reference sequence). J is TRBJ1-1 and V is TRBV5-4, with a weak D call TRBD1 (5 bases). This TCR was recovered from a man aged 40-49 years with primary liver carcinoma and hepatitis B virus infection. The source material was peripheral blood. This CDR3 is CASSSRQMNTVAFF. The CDR3 DNA follows: TGTGCCAGCAGCTCCAGACAGATGAACACTGTAGCTTTCTTT.